This T cell receptor (beta chain) was sequenced during a study of shared clonotypes between healthy human individuals. CDR1 and CDR2 from the germline V gene are SEHNR and FQNEAQ (reference sequence). The J segment lost 6 bases and the V segment lost 1 base, leaving 10 bases of the junction unmatched. The CDR3 contains 17 residues. It was across several immunoSEQ plates that each subset's genomic DNA was evenly split. Sequenced by immunoSEQ multiplex PCR; TCRdb stores in-frame clones only, minus some. The sample carries 520,000 or so clones, roughly 78% recorded once. The J gene is TRBJ2-2, the V gene TRBV7-9, with 8 positions matching TRBD2. This TCR derives from a woman between 40 and 55 years old in good health. Some clones in this sample may be carry-over from other donors' samples. The source material was PBMCs. The DNA of the CDR3 is TGTGCCAGCAGCTTAGGTCCCGAAGCGGGAGTCCCCGGGGAGCTGTTTTTT. It translates to CASSLGPEAGVPGELFF.